This T cell receptor (beta chain) was sequenced during a study of blood T cell repertoires in COVID-19 (dated by TCRdb to about 2020). For context, the study as a whole: Collaborator samples came from the United States, Italy and Spain and covered acute and convalescent phases of COVID-19. The prospective study material was composed of cDNA or gDNA derived from T cells, B-cell-depleted T cells, or PBMCs. Deeply sampled blood TCRbeta repertoires from subjects exposed to, actively infected with, or recovered from COVID-19 were included in the dataset. The repertoires were released in a freely available public database meant as a resource for research on the immune response to SARS-CoV-2. The samples were drawn from the first 160 participants of the ongoing ImmuneRACE study and from 1,254 subjects provided by 6 global collaborators. A de-identified subject ID, COVID-19 status, age in years and sex were almost always included in the sample metadata. Where available, HLA class I and class II types were obtained from metadata supplied by the sample provider rather than from assay-based typing. General conclusions and limits of the study: How much clinical and demographic metadata was included differed by source and by participant, and the metadata was provided uncurated.

As regards this clone: Its antigen remains unidentified. No base quality information exists; no much larger clone differs at one position.

Including cysteine and phenylalanine, the CDR3 has 14 amino acids. Only CDR3 DNA is held: 42 bases, read in frame from base 1. The germline V and J ends show losses of 6 bases and 6 bases respectively, and no gene match explains 11 bases of the junction. Reading the germline V gene gives CDR1 MNHEY and CDR2 SVGAGI. TCRbeta CDR3 regions were amplified from genomic DNA by means of the immunoSEQ Assay, a bias-controlled multiplex PCR. Concerning the study's data processing: Nucleated cell counts per sample were estimated from amplification of reference gene primers within the assay. To quantify the absolute abundance of each unique TCRbeta CDR3 rearrangement, sequence reads were collapsed and filtered. For each sample, productive Simpson clonality was calculated as the square root of Simpson's diversity index over productive rearrangements. The table comes from immuneACCESS by way of TCRdb, which keeps in-frame sequences with V and J called. Part of the clones is missing from these tables; in studies checked, under half for an unresolved V gene and the rest for unknown reasons. V and J calls and clone size are as listed in that table; D and trimming were resolved from the DNA. The sample has hundreds of thousands of clones on record, roughly nine tenths of them singletons. About 4% of the sample is held by the ten biggest clonotypes.

Participants in the prospective study were aged roughly 18 to 100 years, lived in some 24 United States geographic areas, and enrolled through a virtual design. In the prospective study, participants were assigned to cohorts based on the clinical history participants reported in a screening survey and a study questionnaire. In the prospective study, mobile phlebotomists collected whole blood, serum and a nasopharyngeal or oropharyngeal swab from each participant. Prospective study participants could optionally give additional blood draws and questionnaires over an approximately two-month period. Before DNA extraction, blood samples from the prospective study were shipped at room temperature or frozen.

The specimen was PBMCs or T cells enriched from blood (not recorded which). The rearranged segments are TRBV6-5 and TRBJ2-7; 7 nucleotides in the junction match TRBD2. This sequence was found in a woman aged 30 to 39 with acute COVID-19. Here is the DNA: TGTGCCAGCAGCCTACTTGGGGGGGTAGCCGAGCAGTACTTC. Its amino acids are CASSLLGGVAEQYF.